The clone carrying this T cell receptor beta chain was found once. As handled by the study authors: Estimation of nucleated cell counts relied on the amplification of reference gene primers. Generated by immunoSEQ multiplex PCR, the TCRdb table keeps only in-frame clones and is missing some. Clone size and the V and J calls come from that table; the DNA yielded D and trimming. The sample contains about 340,000 clones, 83% of which appear only once. The data stem from a study of blood T cell repertoires in COVID-19. Whole-study context: Samples taken during acute and convalescent COVID-19 were collected in the United States, Italy and Spain. The analysed material was cDNA or gDNA that came from T cells, B-cell-depleted T cells, or PBMCs.

This receptor was identified in a man aged 25-45 years with active or convalescent COVID-19. Sequencing input: peripheral blood.

CDR3 DNA: TGTGCCAGCAGCCGTACCCAGGGGGCCTACGAGCAGTACTTC. This translates into CASSRTQGAYEQYF. V and J are TRBV27 and TRBJ2-7; 7 positions agree with TRBD1. Germline V lookup: CDR1 MNHEY, CDR2 SMNVEV (reference sequence). The CDR3 is 14 amino acids. Trimming took 6 bases from V and 2 from J; bases not matched to a gene: 7.